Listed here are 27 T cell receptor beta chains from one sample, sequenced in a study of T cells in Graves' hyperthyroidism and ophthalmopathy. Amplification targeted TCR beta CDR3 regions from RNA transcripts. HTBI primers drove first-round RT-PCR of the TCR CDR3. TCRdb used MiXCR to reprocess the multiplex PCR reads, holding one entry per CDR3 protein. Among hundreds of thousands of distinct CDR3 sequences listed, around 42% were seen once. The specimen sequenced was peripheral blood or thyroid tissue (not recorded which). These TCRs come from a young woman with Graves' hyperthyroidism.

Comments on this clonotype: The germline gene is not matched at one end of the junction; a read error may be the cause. CDR3 nucleotides: TGTGCCAGCAGCCCATCCCGGGACAGCCAAGAGGCCCAGTACTTC. Translated: CASSPSRDSQEAQYF. V usage is TRBV7-3 and J usage is TRBJ2-5; 7 bases map to TRBD1. CDR1 and CDR2 from the germline V gene are SGHTA and FQGTGA. CDR3 length: 15 residues.

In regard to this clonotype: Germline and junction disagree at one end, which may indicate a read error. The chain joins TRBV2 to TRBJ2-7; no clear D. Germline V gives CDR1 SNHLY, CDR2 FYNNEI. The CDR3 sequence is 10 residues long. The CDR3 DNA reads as TGTGCCAGTAGTTCCTGCGAGCAGTACTTC. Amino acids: CASSSCEQYF.

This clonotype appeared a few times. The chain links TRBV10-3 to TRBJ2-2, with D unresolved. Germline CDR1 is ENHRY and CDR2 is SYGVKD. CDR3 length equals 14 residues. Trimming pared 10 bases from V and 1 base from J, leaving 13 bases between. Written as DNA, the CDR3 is TGTGCCAGCAGATCCCTGCTGAACACCGGGGAGCTGTTTTTT. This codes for CASRSLLNTGELFF.

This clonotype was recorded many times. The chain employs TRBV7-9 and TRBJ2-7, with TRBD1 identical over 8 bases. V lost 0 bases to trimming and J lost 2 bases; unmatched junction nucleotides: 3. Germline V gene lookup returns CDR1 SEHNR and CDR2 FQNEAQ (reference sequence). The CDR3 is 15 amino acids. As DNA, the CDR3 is TGTGCCAGCAGCTTAGCGGGACAGGTCACCTACGAGCAGTACTTC. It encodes CASSLAGQVTYEQYF. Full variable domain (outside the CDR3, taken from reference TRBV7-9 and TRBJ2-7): DTGVSQNPRHKITKRGQNVTFRCDPISEHNRLYWYRQTLGQGPEFLTYFQNEAQLEKSRLLSDRFSAERPKGSFSTLEIQRTEQGDSAMYLCASSLAGQVTYEQYFGPGTRLTVT.

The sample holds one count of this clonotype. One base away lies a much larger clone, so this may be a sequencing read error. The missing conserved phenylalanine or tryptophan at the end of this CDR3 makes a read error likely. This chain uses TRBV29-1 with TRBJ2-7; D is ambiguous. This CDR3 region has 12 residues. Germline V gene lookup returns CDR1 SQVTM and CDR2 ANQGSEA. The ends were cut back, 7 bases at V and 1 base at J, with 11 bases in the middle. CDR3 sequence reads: CSALENSYEQYL. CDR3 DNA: TGCAGCGCCTTGGAGAATTCCTACGAGCAGTACCTC.

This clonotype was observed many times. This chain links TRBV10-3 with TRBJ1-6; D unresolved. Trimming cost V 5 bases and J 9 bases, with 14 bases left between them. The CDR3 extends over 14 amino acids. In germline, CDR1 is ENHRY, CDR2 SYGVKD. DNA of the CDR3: TGTGCCATCAGTCGGTCCGGATTAGGTTCACCCCTCCACTTT. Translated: CAISRSGLGSPLHF.

The CDR3 DNA reads as TGCAGCGTTTGGGGACAGGGCGGTGGCTACACCTTC. Residues: CSVWGQGGGYTF. This chain uses TRBV29-1 with TRBJ1-2, with TRBD1 identical over 9 bases. With V trimmed by 5 bases and J by 7 bases, 5 bases remained unmatched. Germline V lookup: CDR1 SQVTM, CDR2 ANQGSEA. CDR3 length: 12 residues.

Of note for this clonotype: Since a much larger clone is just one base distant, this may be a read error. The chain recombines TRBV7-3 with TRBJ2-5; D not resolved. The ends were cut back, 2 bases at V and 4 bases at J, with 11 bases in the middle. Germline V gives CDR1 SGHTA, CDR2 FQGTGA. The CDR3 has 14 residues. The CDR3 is CASSLARPRETQYF. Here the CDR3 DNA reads TGTGCCAGCAGCTTAGCGCGACCGAGAGAGACCCAGTACTTC.

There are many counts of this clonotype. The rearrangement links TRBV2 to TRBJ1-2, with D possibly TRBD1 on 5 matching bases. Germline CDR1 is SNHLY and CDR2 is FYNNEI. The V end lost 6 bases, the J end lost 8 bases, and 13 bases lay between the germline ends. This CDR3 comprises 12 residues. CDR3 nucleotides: TGTGCCAGCAGCAAGGCAGGGTACGGCTACACCTTC. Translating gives CASSKAGYGYTF. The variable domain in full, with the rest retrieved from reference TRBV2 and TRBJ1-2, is EPEVTQTPSHQVTQMGQEVILRCVPISNHLYFYWYRQILGQKVEFLVSFYNNEISEKSEIFDDQFSVERPDGSNFTLKIRSTKLEDSAMYFCASSKAGYGYTFGSGTRLTVV.

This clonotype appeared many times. The CDR3 nucleotides read TGTGCCAGCAGTCCGTCAGTTGTGTGGGCGAGTTACGATGGCTACACCTTC. Amino acid sequence: CASSPSVVWASYDGYTF. V is TRBV12-3 or TRBV12-4 and J is TRBJ1-2; unclear D gene. The length of the CDR3 is 17 residues. V was pared by 5 bases and J by 6 bases, with 25 bases between.

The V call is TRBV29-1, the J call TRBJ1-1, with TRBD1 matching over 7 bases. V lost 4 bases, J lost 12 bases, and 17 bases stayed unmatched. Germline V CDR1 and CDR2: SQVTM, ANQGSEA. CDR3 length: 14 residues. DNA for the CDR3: TGCAGCGTTGTAATGTTTTTACAGGGGAAAACGACTTTCTTT. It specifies CSVVMFLQGKTTFF.

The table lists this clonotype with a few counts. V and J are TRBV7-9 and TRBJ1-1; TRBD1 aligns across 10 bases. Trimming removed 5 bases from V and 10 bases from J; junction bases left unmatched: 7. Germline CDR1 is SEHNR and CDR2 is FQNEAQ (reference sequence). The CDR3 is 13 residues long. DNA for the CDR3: TGTGCCAGCAGCCCCGGGACAGGGGTACGAGCTTTCTTT. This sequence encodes CASSPGTGVRAFF.

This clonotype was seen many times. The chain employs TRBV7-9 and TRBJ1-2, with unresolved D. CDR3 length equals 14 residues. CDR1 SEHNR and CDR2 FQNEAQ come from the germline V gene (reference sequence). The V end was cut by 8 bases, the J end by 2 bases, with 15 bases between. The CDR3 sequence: CASSASGANYGYTF. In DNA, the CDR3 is TGTGCCAGCTCCGCCTCCGGTGCCAACTATGGCTACACCTTC.

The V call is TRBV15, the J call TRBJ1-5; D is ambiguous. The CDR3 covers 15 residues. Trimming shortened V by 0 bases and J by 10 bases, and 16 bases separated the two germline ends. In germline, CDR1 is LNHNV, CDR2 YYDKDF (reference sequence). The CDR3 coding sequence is TGTGCCACCAGCAGAGACCCGGGCCCAGCGGTACCCCAGCATTTT. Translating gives CATSRDPGPAVPQHF.

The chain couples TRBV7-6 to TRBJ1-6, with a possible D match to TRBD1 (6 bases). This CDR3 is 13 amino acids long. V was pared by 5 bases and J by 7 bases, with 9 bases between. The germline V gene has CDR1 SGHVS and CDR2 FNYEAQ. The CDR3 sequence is CASSRGENSPLHF. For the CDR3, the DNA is TGTGCCAGCAGCAGGGGGGAAAATTCACCCCTCCACTTT.

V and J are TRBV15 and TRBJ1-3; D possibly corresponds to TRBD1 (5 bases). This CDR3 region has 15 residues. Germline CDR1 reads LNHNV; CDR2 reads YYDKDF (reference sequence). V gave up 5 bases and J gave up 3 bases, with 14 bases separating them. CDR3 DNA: TGTGCCACCAGCGGACACGGCAACTATGGAAACACCATATATTTT. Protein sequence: CATSGHGNYGNTIYF.

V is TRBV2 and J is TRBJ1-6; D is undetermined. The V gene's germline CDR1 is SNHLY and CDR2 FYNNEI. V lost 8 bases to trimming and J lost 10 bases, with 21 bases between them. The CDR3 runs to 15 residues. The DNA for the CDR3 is TGTGCCAGCTCACCAGACCTCACCGTGCGCTCACCCCTCCACTTT. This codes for CASSPDLTVRSPLHF.

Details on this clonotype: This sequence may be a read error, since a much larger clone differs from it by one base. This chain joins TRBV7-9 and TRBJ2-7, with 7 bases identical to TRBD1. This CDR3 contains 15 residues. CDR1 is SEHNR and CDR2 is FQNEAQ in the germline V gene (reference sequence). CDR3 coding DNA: TGTGCCAGCAGCTTGACAGGGTTAATGTCCTACGGGCAGTACTTC. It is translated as CASSLTGLMSYGQYF.

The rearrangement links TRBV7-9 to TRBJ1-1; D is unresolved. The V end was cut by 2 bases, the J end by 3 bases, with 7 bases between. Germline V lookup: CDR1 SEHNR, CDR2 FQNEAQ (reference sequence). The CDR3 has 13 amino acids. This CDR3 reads CASSLYRYTEAFF. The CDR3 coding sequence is TGTGCCAGCAGCTTATACCGATACACTGAAGCTTTCTTT.

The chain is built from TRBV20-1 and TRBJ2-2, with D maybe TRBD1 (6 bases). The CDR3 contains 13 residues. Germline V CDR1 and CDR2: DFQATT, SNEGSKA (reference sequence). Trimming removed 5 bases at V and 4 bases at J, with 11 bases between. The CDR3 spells CSAVRGSTGELFF. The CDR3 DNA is TGCAGTGCTGTGAGGGGGAGCACCGGGGAGCTGTTTTTT.

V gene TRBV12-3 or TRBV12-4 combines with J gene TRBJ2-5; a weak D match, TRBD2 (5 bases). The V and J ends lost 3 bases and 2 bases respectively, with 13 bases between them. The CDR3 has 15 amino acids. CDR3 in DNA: TGTGCCAGCAGTTTCGGGAACTACCCACAAGAGACCCAGTACTTC. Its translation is CASSFGNYPQETQYF.

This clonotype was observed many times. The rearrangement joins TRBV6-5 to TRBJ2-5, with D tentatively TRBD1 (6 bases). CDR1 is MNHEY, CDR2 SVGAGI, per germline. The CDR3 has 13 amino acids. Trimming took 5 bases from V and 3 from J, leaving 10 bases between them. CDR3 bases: TGTGCCAGCAGTGACCAGGGGAAAGAGACCCAGTACTTC. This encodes CASSDQGKETQYF.

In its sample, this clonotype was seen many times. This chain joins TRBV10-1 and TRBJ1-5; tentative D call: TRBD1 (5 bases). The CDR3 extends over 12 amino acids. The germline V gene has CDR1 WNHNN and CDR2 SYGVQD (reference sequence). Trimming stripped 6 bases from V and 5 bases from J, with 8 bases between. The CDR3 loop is CASSRGDQPQHF. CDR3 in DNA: TGCGCCAGCAGCCGGGGGGATCAGCCCCAGCATTTT.

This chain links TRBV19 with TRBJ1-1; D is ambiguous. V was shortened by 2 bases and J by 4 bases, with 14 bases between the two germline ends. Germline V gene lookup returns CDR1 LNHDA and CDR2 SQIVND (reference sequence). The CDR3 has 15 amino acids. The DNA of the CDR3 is TGTGCCAGTAGTATATATGGAGGGCAGGTCACTGAAGCTTTCTTT. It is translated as CASSIYGGQVTEAFF.

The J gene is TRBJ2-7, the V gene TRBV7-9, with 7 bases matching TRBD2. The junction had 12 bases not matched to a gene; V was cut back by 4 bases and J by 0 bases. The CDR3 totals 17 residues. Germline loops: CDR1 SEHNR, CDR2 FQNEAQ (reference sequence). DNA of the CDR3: TGTGCCAGCAGCTACCTGTCCCCAGCGGGATCCTCCTACGAGCAGTACTTC. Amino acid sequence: CASSYLSPAGSSYEQYF.

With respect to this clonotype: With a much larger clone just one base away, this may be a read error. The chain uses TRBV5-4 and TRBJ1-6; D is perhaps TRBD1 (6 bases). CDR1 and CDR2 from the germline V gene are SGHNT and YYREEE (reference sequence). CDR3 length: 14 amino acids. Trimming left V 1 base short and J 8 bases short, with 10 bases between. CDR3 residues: CASSLYRADSPLHF. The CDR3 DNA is TGTGCCAGCAGCTTGTACAGGGCGGATTCACCCCTCCACTTT. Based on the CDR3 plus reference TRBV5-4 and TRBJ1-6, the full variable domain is ETGVTQSPTHLIKTRGQQVTLRCSSQSGHNTVSWYQQALGQGPQFIFQYYREEENGRGNFPPRFSGLQFPNYSSELNVNALELDDSALYLCASSLYRADSPLHFGNGTRLTVT.

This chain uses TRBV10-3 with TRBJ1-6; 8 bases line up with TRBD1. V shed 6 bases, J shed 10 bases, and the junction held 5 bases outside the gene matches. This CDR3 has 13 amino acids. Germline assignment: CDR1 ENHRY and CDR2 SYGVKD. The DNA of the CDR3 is TGTGCCATCAGGTTCGGACAGGGATCACCCCTCCACTTT. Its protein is CAIRFGQGSPLHF.